This T cell receptor beta chain was identified in a study of blood T cell repertoires in COVID-19. This clone has only one observation. CDR3 length: 16 residues. Using immunoSEQ multiplex PCR, the repertoire was profiled, and TCRdb retains in-frame clones only, with some absent. The repertoire holds tens of thousands of clones, with approximately 67% as singletons. Sequencing input: peripheral blood. This receptor was identified in a human donor in a cohort sampled during active COVID-19. The gene calls are TRBV12-2 and TRBJ2-2; the table gives TRBD2 as D, unverified against the DNA. TRBV12-2 is flagged as a pseudogene. CDR3 in DNA: TGTGCAAGTCGCTTTATGAGCCTTCGGGACACCGGGGAGCTGTTTTTT. It yields the protein CASRFMSLRDTGELFF.